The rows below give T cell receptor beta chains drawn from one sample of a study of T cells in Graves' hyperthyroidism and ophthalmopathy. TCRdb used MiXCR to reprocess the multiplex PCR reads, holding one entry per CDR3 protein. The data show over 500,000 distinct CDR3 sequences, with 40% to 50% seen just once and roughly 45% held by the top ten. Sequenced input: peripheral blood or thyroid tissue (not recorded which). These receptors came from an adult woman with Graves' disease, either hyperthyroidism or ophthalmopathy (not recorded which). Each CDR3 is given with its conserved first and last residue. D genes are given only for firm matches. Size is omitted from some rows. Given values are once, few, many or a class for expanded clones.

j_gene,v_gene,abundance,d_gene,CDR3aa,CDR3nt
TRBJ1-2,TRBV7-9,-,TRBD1,CASSRGTGSLTF,TGTGCCAGCAGCCGCGGGACAGGATCATTAACCTTC
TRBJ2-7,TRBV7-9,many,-,CASSRSSYEQYF,TGTGCCAGCAGCCGGAGCTCCTACGAGCAGTACTTC
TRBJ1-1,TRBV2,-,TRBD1,CASSETGGVTEAFF,TGTGCCAGCAGTGAAACAGGGGGCGTCACTGAAGCTTTCTTT
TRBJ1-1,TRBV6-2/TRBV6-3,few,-,CASTRRGDTEAFF,TGTGCCAGCACCCGACGAGGGGACACTGAAGCTTTCTTT
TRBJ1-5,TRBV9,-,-,CASSGASANQPQHF,TGTGCCAGCAGTGGGGCGAGCGCCAATCAGCCCCAGCATTTT
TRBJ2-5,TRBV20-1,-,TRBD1,CSAQGAPGPSPPATQYF,TGCAGTGCGCAGGGGGCGCCGGGTCCTTCGCCCCCCGCGACCCAGTACTTC
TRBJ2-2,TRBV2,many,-,CASRLGTNTGELFF,TGTGCCAGCCGGTTAGGAACCAACACCGGGGAGCTGTTTTTT
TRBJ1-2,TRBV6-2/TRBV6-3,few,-,CASSQTGSINYGYTF,TGTGCCAGCAGTCAAACCGGGTCGATCAACTATGGCTACACCTTC
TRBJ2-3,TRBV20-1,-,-,CSARSAATDTQYF,TGCAGTGCCAGGTCGGCGGCTACAGATACGCAGTATTTT
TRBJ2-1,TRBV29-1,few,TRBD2,CSVDGTSGSSDEQFF,TGCAGCGTTGATGGGACTAGCGGGAGTAGCGATGAGCAGTTCTTC
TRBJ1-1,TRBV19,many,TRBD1,CASSRDRIDTEAFF,TGTGCCAGTAGTAGGGACAGGATAGACACTGAAGCTTTCTTT
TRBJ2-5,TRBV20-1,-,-,CSARAREGSEETQYF,TGCAGTGCTAGAGCCAGGGAAGGATCGGAAGAGACCCAGTACTTC
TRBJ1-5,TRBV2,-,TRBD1,CANRGEGNQLQHF,TGTGCCAACAGGGGGGAGGGGAATCAGCTCCAGCATTTT
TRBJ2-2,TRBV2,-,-,CASKRVLTTGELFF,TGTGCCAGCAAGAGGGTACTAACCACCGGGGAGCTGTTTTTT
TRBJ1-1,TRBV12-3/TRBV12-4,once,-,CASSLGGWAEAFF,TGTGCCAGCAGTTTGGGAGGGTGGGCTGAAGCTTTCTTT
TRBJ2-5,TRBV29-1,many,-,CSVDGGTQYF,TGCAGCGTTGATGGAGGGACCCAGTACTTC
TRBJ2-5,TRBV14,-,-,CASSQVYSGLRNQETQYF,TGTGCCAGCAGCCAAGTGTATTCGGGACTGCGAAACCAAGAGACCCAGTACTTC
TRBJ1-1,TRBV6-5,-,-,CASSYGGWGDTEAFF,TGTGCCAGCAGTTACGGGGGGTGGGGGGACACTGAAGCTTTCTTT
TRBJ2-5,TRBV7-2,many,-,CASARGRTETQYF,TGTGCCAGCGCCCGCGGCAGAACAGAGACCCAGTACTTC
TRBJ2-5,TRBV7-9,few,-,CASSPDGSGNQPQYF,TGTGCCAGCAGCCCCGACGGATCAGGGAACCAGCCCCAGTACTTC
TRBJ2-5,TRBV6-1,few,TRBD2,CASRSPSGRRETQYF,TGTGCCAGCAGATCCCCTAGCGGGAGAAGAGAGACCCAGTACTTC
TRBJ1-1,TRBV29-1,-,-,CSVEGGTVGTEAFF,TGCAGCGTTGAAGGGGGAACAGTGGGCACTGAAGCTTTCTTT
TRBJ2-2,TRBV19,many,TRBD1,CASATQGTNTGELFF,TGTGCCAGTGCCACACAGGGGACGAACACCGGGGAGCTGTTTTTT
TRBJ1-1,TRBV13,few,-,CASSLAGGTTEAFF,TGTGCCAGCAGCTTAGCCGGGGGTACCACTGAAGCTTTCTTT
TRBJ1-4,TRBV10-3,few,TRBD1,CAISEVDRDEKLFF,TGTGCCATCAGTGAGGTGGACAGGGATGAAAAACTGTTTTTT
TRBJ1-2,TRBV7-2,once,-,CASSLLGRGRGYTF,TGTGCCAGCAGCTTACTGGGCAGGGGACGCGGCTACACCTTC
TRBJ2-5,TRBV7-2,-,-,CASSSRGWQSRETQYF,TGTGCCAGCAGCTCCAGGGGATGGCAGTCTCGAGAGACCCAGTACTTC
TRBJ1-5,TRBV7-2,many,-,CASSLDRGNQPQHF,TGTGCCAGCAGCTTAGACAGAGGCAATCAGCCCCAGCATTTT
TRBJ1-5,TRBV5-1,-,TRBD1,CASSLLGGQPQHF,TGCGCCAGCAGTTTATTAGGGGGCCAGCCCCAGCATTTT
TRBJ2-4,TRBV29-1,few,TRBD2,CSVTSGSHIQYF,TGCAGCGTTACTAGCGGGAGTCACATTCAGTACTTC
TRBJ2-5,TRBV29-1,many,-,CSVPNGAGAQYF,TGCAGCGTTCCAAACGGGGCTGGGGCCCAGTACTTC
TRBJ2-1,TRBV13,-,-,CASSFGGGEQFF,TGTGCCAGCAGCTTCGGCGGAGGTGAGCAGTTCTTC
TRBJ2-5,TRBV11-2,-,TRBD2,CASSPKTSSGSETQYF,TGTGCCAGCTCACCAAAGACGTCTAGCGGCTCGGAGACCCAGTACTTC
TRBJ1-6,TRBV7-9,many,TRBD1,CASSLRDSLLSYNSPLHF,TGTGCCAGCAGCTTAAGGGACAGTCTTCTTTCCTATAATTCACCCCTCCACTTT
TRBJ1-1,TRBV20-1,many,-,CSARDTLDTEAFF,TGCAGTGCTAGAGACACCCTGGACACTGAAGCTTTCTTT
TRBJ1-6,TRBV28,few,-,CASSQRNLVSPLHF,TGTGCCAGCAGCCAGCGAAACCTAGTCTCACCCCTCCACTTT
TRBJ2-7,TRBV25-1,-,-,CASSEGRVEQYF,TGTGCCAGCAGTGAAGGCAGGGTTGAGCAGTACTTC
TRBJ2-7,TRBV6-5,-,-,CASSYPRGRSPYEQYF,TGTGCCAGCAGTTATCCGAGGGGGAGGTCTCCCTACGAGCAGTACTTC
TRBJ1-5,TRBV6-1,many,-,CASSEGGVRNQPQHF,TGTGCCAGCAGTGAAGGGGGCGTGCGCAATCAGCCCCAGCATTTT
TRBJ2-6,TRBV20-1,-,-,CSARIKVGAF,TGCAGTGCTAGGATAAAGGTTGGGGCTTTC
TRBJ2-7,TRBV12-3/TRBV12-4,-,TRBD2,CASRLAGVYEQYF,TGTGCCAGCAGACTAGCGGGAGTGTACGAGCAGTACTTC
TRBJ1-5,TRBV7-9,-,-,CASTKSRNEPQHF,TGTGCCAGCACCAAAAGCAGGAATGAGCCCCAGCATTTT
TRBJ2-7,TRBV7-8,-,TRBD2,CASSYAASPGGAYEQYF,TGTGCCAGCAGCTATGCCGCGAGCCCGGGAGGGGCCTACGAGCAGTACTTC
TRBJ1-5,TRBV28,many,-,CASRGSNQPQHF,TGTGCCAGCAGGGGTAGCAATCAGCCCCAGCATTTT
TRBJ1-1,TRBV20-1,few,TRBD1,CSARRGTGWSTEAFF,TGCAGTGCTAGAAGAGGGACAGGGTGGAGCACTGAAGCTTTCTTT
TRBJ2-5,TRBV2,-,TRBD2,CASSEGLAGGRQETQYF,TGTGCCAGCAGTGAGGGACTAGCGGGAGGGAGGCAAGAGACCCAGTACTTC
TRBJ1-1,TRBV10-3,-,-,CAISEGPEGTEAFF,TGTGCCATCAGTGAGGGTCCGGAGGGCACTGAAGCTTTCTTT
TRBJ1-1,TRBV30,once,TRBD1,CAWAWRGLWTEAFF,TGTGCCTGGGCCTGGAGGGGGCTTTGGACTGAAGCTTTCTTT
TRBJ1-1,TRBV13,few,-,CASSKAGNTEAFF,TGTGCCAGCAGCAAGGCGGGTAACACTGAAGCTTTCTTT
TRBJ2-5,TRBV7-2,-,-,CASSFHSSGETQYF,TGTGCCAGCAGTTTTCATTCCAGCGGGGAGACCCAGTACTTC
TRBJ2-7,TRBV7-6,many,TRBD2,CASSTLAGSYEQYF,TGTGCCAGCAGCACGCTAGCGGGCTCCTACGAGCAGTACTTC
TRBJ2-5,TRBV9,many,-,CASSVGGSGQETQYF,TGTGCCAGCAGCGTAGGGGGTAGCGGCCAAGAGACCCAGTACTTC